The 20 T cell receptor beta chains below all came from one sample that was sequenced in a study of shared clonotypes between healthy human individuals. Assay: immunoSEQ multiplex PCR; the TCRdb copy retains only in-frame clones and omits some. The sample lists about 520,000 clones; 78% were seen once. The sequencing input was PBMCs. These receptors were collected from a middle-aged woman in good health. Some clones in this sample may be carry-over from other donors' samples.

The gene calls are TRBV5-8 and TRBJ1-1; tentative D call: TRBD1 (6 bases). Between the trimmed V and J ends, which lost 4 bases and 8 bases, there was a span of 15 bases. CDR3 length equals 13 residues. Looked up from germline, CDR1 is SGHTS and CDR2 is YDEGEE. CDR3 in amino acids: CASSGPGHREAFF. Written as DNA, the CDR3 is TGTGCCAGCAGCGGACCGGGACATCGGGAAGCTTTCTTT. The full variable domain, in which reference TRBV5-8 and TRBJ1-1 provide the parts outside the CDR3, is EAGVTQSPTHLIKTRGQQATLRCSPISGHTSVYWYQQALGLGLQFLLWYDEGEERNRGNFPPRFSGRQFPNYSSELNVNALELEDSALYLCASSGPGHREAFFGQGTRLTVV.

Many counts were recorded for this clone. The V gene is TRBV7-8, the J gene TRBJ2-1; D unclear. Germline V lookup: CDR1 SGHVS, CDR2 FQNEAQ. Deletions cut 5 bases from V and 11 bases from J, with 13 bases between. The CDR3 totals 12 residues. In DNA, the CDR3 is TGTGCCAGCAGCACAGACGGGCCTAAGCAGTTCTTC. Amino acid sequence: CASSTDGPKQFF.

The chain joins TRBV5-1 to TRBJ1-4, with 7 bases matching TRBD1. The CDR3 has 15 residues. Trimming cost V 0 bases and J 4 bases; bases outside gene matches: 3. Germline values: CDR1 SGHRS, CDR2 YFSETQ. The CDR3: CASSLVTGVNEKLFF. The CDR3 DNA sequence: TGCGCCAGCAGCTTGGTAACAGGGGTTAATGAAAAACTGTTTTTT.

This sequence joins TRBV18 and TRBJ2-6; 7 nucleotides agree with TRBD1. This CDR3 is built from 21 residues. V dropped 1 base and J dropped 0; count of bases not matched to a gene: 15. Looked up from germline, CDR1 is KGHSH and CDR2 is LQKENI. The CDR3 coding sequence is TGTGCCAGCTCACCACGGGGTATACAGGGGTGGACCCTCTCTGGGGCCAACGTCCTGACTTTC. Translation gives CASSPRGIQGWTLSGANVLTF.

The chain links TRBV30 to TRBJ1-2, with 7 bases aligning to TRBD1. V lost 0 bases, J lost 5 bases, and 6 bases stayed unmatched. The CDR3 is made up of 14 amino acids. Germline V gives CDR1 GTSNPN, CDR2 SVGIG (reference sequence). CDR3 nucleotides: TGTGCCTGGAGTGTCAAGACAGGGCCTTATGGCTACACCTTC. This encodes CAWSVKTGPYGYTF. Looking up the rest from reference TRBV30 and TRBJ1-2 gives the full variable domain: SQTIHQWPATLVQPVGSPLSLECTVEGTSNPNLYWYRQAAGRGLQLLFYSVGIGQISSEVPQNLSASRPQDRQFILSSKKLLLSDSGFYLCAWSVKTGPYGYTFGSGTRLTVV.

The chain carries TRBV19 and TRBJ2-1; 9 positions agree with TRBD2. V dropped 6 bases and J dropped 5; count of bases not matched to a gene: 11. This CDR3 is 16 amino acids long. The V gene's germline CDR1 is LNHDA and CDR2 SQIVND (reference sequence). The chain's CDR3 is CASRGRLAELHNEQFF. DNA for the CDR3: TGTGCCAGTAGGGGCAGACTAGCGGAACTACACAATGAGCAGTTCTTC.

This clone was detected only a few times. The chain links TRBV5-4 to TRBJ2-1, with 8 bases that match TRBD2. V trimming: 0 bases; J trimming: 7 bases; junction bases outside the gene matches: 9. The CDR3 contains 16 residues. Germline-derived CDR1 and CDR2 are SGHNT and YYREEE (reference sequence). The CDR3 DNA is TGTGCCAGCAGCTTGGGGTCCGGGAGGGCCGATAATGAGCAGTTCTTC. Translating gives CASSLGSGRADNEQFF.

The chain couples TRBV5-8 to TRBJ2-6; a weak D match, TRBD1 (5 bases). This CDR3 contains 18 residues. V lost 4 bases, J lost 0 bases, and 17 bases lay in between. From germline, CDR1 is SGHTS and CDR2 YDEGEE. Here the CDR3 DNA reads TGTGCCAGCAGCCCTGGCCCTGACAGTCTCTCTGGGGCCAACGTCCTGACTTTC. Residues: CASSPGPDSLSGANVLTF.

CDR3 protein: CASSFAGHYYEQYF. The CDR3 coding sequence is TGTGCCAGCAGCTTTGCGGGACATTACTACGAGCAGTACTTC. This chain links TRBV7-2 with TRBJ2-5, with D perhaps matching TRBD1 or TRBD2 (6 bases each). The J call is in doubt because the DNA end fits TRBJ2-7 better. Germline loops: CDR1 SGHTA, CDR2 FQGNSA. The CDR3 covers 14 residues.

This chain connects TRBV6-1 to TRBJ2-7; D remains unclear. V lost 5 bases, J lost 9 bases, and 11 bases lay in between. This CDR3 has 11 amino acids. The germline V gene has CDR1 MNHNS and CDR2 SASEGT. The CDR3 sequence: CASSRIRRQYF. The DNA of the CDR3 is TGTGCCAGCAGTCGGATCAGGCGGCAGTACTTC.

The chain uses TRBV4-2 and TRBJ1-4; D gene unclear. Per the germline V gene, CDR1 is LGHNA and CDR2 is YNFKEQ. This CDR3 is 15 amino acids long. Trimming stripped 4 bases from V and 0 bases from J, with 9 bases between. CDR3 loop: CASSPGIATNEKLFF. The CDR3 bases are TGTGCCAGCAGCCCCGGCATTGCAACTAATGAAAAACTGTTTTTT.

The chain couples TRBV4-3 to TRBJ2-2; D might be TRBD2 (5 bases). Germline V gene sequence: CDR1 LGHNA, CDR2 YSLEER. V was trimmed by 1 base and J by 4 bases, leaving 7 bases between them. This CDR3 spans 14 amino acids. CDR3 DNA sequence: TGCGCCAGCAGCCAAGGCCGGGGCACCGGGGAGCTGTTTTTT. Encoded protein: CASSQGRGTGELFF.

This clone turned up a few times. CDR3 bases: TGCGCCAGCAGGGATGACAACTCGAACACCGGGGAGCTGTTTTTT. Protein sequence: CASRDDNSNTGELFF. The V and J genes are TRBV10-1 and TRBJ2-2; no reliable D call. Trimming took off 6 bases at V and 0 bases at J, with 11 bases between the two ends. Germline-derived CDR1 and CDR2 are WNHNN and SYGVQD (reference sequence). The CDR3 has 15 residues.

The chain recombines TRBV19 with TRBJ1-5; maybe TRBD1 (5 bases). The CDR3 is made up of 14 amino acids. V was clipped by 8 bases and J by 0 bases, with 11 bases between them. Germline CDR1 is LNHDA and CDR2 is SQIVND (reference sequence). For the CDR3, the DNA is TGTGCCAGTTGGGGGGGGTATAGCAATCAGCCCCAGCATTTT. Amino acid sequence: CASWGGYSNQPQHF.

This chain connects TRBV6-1 to TRBJ2-1, with D perhaps assigned TRBD1 or TRBD2 (5 bases each). Germline values: CDR1 MNHNS, CDR2 SASEGT. Trimming removed 7 bases at V and 12 bases at J, with 19 bases between. CDR3 length equals 13 residues. In nucleotides, the CDR3 is TGTGCCAGCACCAACCCGGGGACGGATCTGCAGTTCTTC. It specifies CASTNPGTDLQFF.

V and J are TRBV10-3 and TRBJ2-5; 11 bases line up with TRBD2. Germline V CDR1 and CDR2: ENHRY, SYGVKD. J gave up 5 bases and V 3 bases, and 8 bases lay outside the gene matches. CDR3 length: 16 residues. In DNA form, the CDR3 reads TGTGCCATCAGTGAAGGGAGGACTAGCGGGTTTGAGACCCAGTACTTC. Its protein is CAISEGRTSGFETQYF.

This clone was recorded at least ten times. The chain links TRBV19 to TRBJ2-3; possible D gene TRBD2, 6 bases. Germline V gene sequence: CDR1 LNHDA, CDR2 SQIVND (reference sequence). V was shortened by 3 bases and J by 4 bases, with 11 bases between the two germline ends. This CDR3 comprises 14 residues. The CDR3 region is CASSMIAAADTQYF. The CDR3, as DNA: TGTGCCAGTAGTATGATAGCGGCCGCAGATACGCAGTATTTT.

This chain connects TRBV25-1 to TRBJ1-2; D perhaps matches TRBD1 (5 bases). This CDR3 spans 14 amino acids. Looked up from germline, CDR1 is MGHDK and CDR2 is SYGVNS. Trimming took off 6 bases at V and 4 bases at J, with 15 bases between the two ends. The chain's CDR3 is CASRDFWGIYGYTF. In nucleotides, the CDR3 is TGTGCCAGCAGGGACTTCTGGGGGATCTATGGCTACACCTTC.

This clone has more than one count but fewer than ten. The J gene is TRBJ2-3, the V gene TRBV4-2; 7 bases align to TRBD2. Germline lookup yields CDR1 LGHNA and CDR2 YNFKEQ. Unmatched junction bases numbered 6, after V lost 1 base and J lost 5 bases. CDR3 length: 15 amino acids. The CDR3 coding sequence is TGTGCCAGCAGCCAAGGGGGAACTAGCGAAGATACGCAGTATTTT. It codes for CASSQGGTSEDTQYF.

The V call is TRBV7-2, the J call TRBJ2-7, with 14 bases lining up with TRBD2. This CDR3 contains 17 residues. From germline, CDR1 is SGHTA and CDR2 FQGNSA. V dropped 2 bases and J dropped 1; count of bases not matched to a gene: 4. The chain's CDR3 is CASSLRLAGGGSYEQYF. The CDR3 DNA is TGTGCCAGCAGCTTACGACTAGCGGGAGGGGGTTCCTACGAGCAGTACTTC.